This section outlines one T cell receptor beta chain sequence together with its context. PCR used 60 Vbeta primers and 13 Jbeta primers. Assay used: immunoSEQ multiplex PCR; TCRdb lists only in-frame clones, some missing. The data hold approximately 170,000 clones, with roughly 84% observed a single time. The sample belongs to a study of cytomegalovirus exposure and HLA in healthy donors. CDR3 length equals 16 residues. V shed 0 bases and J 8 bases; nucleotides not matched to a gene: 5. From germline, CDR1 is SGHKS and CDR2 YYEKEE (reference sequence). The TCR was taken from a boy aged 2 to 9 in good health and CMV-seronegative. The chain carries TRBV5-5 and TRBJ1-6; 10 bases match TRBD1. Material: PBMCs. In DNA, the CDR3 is TGTGCCAGCAGCTTGGGGCCGGGACAGGGGTATTCACCCCTCCACTTT. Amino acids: CASSLGPGQGYSPLHF.